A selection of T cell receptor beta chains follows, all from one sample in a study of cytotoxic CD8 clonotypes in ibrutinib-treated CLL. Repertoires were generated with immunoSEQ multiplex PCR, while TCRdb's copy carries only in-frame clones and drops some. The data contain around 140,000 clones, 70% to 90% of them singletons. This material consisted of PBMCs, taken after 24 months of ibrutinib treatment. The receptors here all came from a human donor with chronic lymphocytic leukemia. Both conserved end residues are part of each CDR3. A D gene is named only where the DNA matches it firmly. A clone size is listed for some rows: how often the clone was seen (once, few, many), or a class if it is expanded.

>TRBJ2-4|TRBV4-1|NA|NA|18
CASSQDRETRLGKNIQYF
TGCGCCAGCAGCCAGGACCGGGAAACCCGACTAGGCAAAAACATTCAGTACTTC
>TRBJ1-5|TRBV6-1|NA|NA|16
CASSVNRVVSNQPQHF
TGTGCCAGCAGTGTCAACAGGGTAGTAAGCAATCAGCCCCAGCATTTT
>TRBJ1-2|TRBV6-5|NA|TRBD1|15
CASSQPGQNVDGYTF
TGTGCCAGCAGTCAACCGGGACAGAATGTTGATGGCTACACCTTC
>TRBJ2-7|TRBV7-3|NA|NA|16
CASSLLDRKISYEQYF
TGTGCCAGCAGCTTATTAGATCGGAAAATCTCCTACGAGCAGTACTTC
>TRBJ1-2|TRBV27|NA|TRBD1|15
CASRPNRDRSPGYTF
TGTGCCAGCAGGCCCAACCGGGACAGGAGTCCCGGCTACACCTTC
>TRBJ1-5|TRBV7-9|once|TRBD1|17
CASSQGQGMATNQPQHF
TGTGCCAGCAGCCAGGGACAGGGGATGGCGACGAATCAGCCCCAGCATTTT
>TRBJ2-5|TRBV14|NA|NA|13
CASSSRYQETQYF
TGTGCCAGCAGCTCACGATACCAAGAGACCCAGTACTTC
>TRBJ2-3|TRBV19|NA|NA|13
CASSTQITDTQYF
TGTGCCAGTTCGACGCAGATCACAGATACGCAGTATTTT
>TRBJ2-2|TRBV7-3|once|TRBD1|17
CASSPPGQGSFTGELFF
TGTGCCAGCAGCCCCCCGGGACAGGGGTCCTTCACCGGGGAGCTGTTTTTT
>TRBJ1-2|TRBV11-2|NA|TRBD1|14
CASSSTGGEDGYTF
TGTGCCAGCAGCTCGACAGGGGGCGAAGATGGCTACACCTTC
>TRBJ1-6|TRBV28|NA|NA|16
CASSLLTGTGNSPLHF
TGTGCCAGCAGTCTCCTCACCGGGACCGGGAATTCACCCCTCCACTTT
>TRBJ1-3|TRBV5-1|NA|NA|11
CASSSLDTIYF
TGCGCCAGCAGCTCCCTCGACACCATATATTTT
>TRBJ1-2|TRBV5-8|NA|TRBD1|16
CASSPLTDREGYGYTF
TGTGCCAGCAGCCCCCTCACGGACAGGGAGGGCTATGGCTACACCTTC
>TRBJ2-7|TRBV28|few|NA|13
CASSSVWRYEQYF
TGTGCCAGCAGTTCAGTTTGGAGGTACGAGCAGTACTTC
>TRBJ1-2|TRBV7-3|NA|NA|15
CASSLKVGSGYGYTF
TGTGCCAGCAGCTTAAAGGTTGGGTCCGGCTATGGCTACACCTTC
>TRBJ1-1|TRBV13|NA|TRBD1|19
CASSLGYGPLQGRGTEAFF
TGTGCCAGCAGCTTAGGCTACGGCCCTTTACAGGGGAGAGGCACTGAAGCTTTCTTT
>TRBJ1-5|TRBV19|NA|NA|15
CASSNRDRLRQPQHF
TGTGCCAGTAGTAACCGGGACCGCTTAAGACAGCCCCAGCATTTT
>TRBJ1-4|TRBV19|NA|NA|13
CASSSPVGRRLFF
TGTGCCAGTAGCAGCCCGGTGGGTCGTCGACTGTTTTTT
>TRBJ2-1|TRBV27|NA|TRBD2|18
CASSWPESGRGPYNEQFF
TGTGCCAGCAGTTGGCCCGAGAGCGGGAGAGGGCCCTACAATGAGCAGTTCTTC
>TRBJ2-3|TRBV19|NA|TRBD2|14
CASSTSGGTDTQYF
TGTGCCAGTAGTACTAGCGGGGGCACAGATACGCAGTATTTT
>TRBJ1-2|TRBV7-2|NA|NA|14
CASSLDGPNYGYTF
TGTGCCAGCAGCTTAGACGGACCTAACTATGGCTACACCTTC
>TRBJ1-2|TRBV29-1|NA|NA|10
CSADHGGYTF
TGCAGCGCGGACCACGGTGGCTACACCTTC
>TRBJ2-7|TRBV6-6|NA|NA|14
CASSSETGPYEQYF
TGTGCCAGCAGTTCAGAGACAGGCCCCTACGAGCAGTACTTC
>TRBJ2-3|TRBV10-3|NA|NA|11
CATRGTDTQYF
TGTGCCACGCGGGGCACAGATACGCAGTATTTT
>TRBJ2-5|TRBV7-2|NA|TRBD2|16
CASSLYPPGGPETQYF
TGTGCCAGCAGCTTATATCCCCCGGGAGGGCCAGAGACCCAGTACTTC
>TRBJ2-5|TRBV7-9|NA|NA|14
CASSFQSLQETQYF
TGTGCCAGCAGCTTCCAGAGCCTTCAAGAGACCCAGTACTTC
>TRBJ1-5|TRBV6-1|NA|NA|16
CASSEAVGGGLQPQHF
TGTGCCAGCAGTGAAGCGGTGGGTGGGGGGCTTCAGCCCCAGCATTTT
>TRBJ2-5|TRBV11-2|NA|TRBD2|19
CASSLDRRGTSGGKVTQYF
TGTGCCAGCAGCTTAGATCGTAGGGGAACTAGCGGGGGGAAGGTGACCCAGTACTTC
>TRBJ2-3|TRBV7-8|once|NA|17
CASSNSLKRTRTDTQYF
TGTGCCAGCAGCAACTCCCTCAAGCGGACCCGCACAGATACGCAGTATTTT
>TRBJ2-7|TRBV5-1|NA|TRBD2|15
CASSPGGGSVHEQYF
TGCGCCAGCAGCCCCGGCGGGGGATCGGTCCACGAGCAGTACTTC
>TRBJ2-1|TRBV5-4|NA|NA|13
CASSLQGSDEQFF
TGTGCCAGCAGCTTGCAGGGGTCGGATGAGCAGTTCTTC
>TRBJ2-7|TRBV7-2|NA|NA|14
CASSLAKGAYEQYF
TGTGCCAGCAGCTTAGCGAAGGGAGCCTACGAGCAGTACTTC
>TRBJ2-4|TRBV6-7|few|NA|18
CASSADPRAVRVKNIQYF
TGTGCCAGCAGCGCCGACCCGCGGGCAGTCCGCGTCAAAAACATTCAGTACTTC
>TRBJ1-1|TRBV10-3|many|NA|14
CAISTTGGGTEAFF
TGTGCCATCAGTACGACGGGGGGTGGGACTGAAGCTTTCTTT
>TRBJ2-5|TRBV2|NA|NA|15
CASKTNTGTQETQYF
TGTGCCAGCAAGACTAATACAGGGACGCAAGAGACCCAGTACTTC
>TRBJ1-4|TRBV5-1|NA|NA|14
CASSFGRVNEKLFF
TGCGCCAGCAGCTTCGGACGGGTTAATGAAAAACTGTTTTTT
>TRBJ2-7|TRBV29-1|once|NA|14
CSVEDWTGAAKQYF
TGCAGCGTTGAAGATTGGACTGGTGCGGCCAAGCAGTACTTC
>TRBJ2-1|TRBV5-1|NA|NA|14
CASSQDFAYNEQFF
TGCGCCAGCAGTCAGGATTTCGCCTACAATGAGCAGTTCTTC
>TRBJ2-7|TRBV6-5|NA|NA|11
CASTQGGEQYF
TGTGCCAGCACCCAAGGTGGCGAGCAGTACTTC
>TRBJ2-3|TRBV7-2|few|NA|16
CASSPGTQARTDTQYF
TGTGCCAGCAGCCCGGGGACTCAGGCTCGCACAGATACGCAGTATTTT
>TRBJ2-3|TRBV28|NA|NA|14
CASSRTTSTDTQYF
TGTGCCAGCAGTAGGACAACTAGCACAGATACGCAGTATTTT
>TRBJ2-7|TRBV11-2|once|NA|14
CASSPRQLTYEQYF
TGTGCCAGCAGCCCGAGACAGCTCACCTACGAGCAGTACTTC
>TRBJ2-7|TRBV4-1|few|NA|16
CASSQDLPEVPYEQYF
TGCGCCAGCAGCCAAGATTTGCCAGAGGTTCCCTACGAGCAGTACTTC
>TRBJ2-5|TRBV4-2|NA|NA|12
CASSQDGEAQYF
TGTGCCAGCAGCCAAGACGGCGAGGCCCAGTACTTC
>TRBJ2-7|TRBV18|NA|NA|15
CASSPIEHPRGEQYF
TGTGCCAGCTCACCGATAGAGCATCCCAGGGGAGAGCAGTACTTC
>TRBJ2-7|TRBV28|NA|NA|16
CASSILPGPSLHEQYF
TGTGCCAGCAGTATATTGCCGGGACCCTCGCTCCACGAGCAGTACTTC
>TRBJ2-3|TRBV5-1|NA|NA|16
CASSLAENHRTDTQYF
TGCGCCAGCAGCTTGGCGGAAAATCACCGCACAGATACGCAGTATTTT
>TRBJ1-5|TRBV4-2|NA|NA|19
CASSQEWAGGINSNQPQHF
TGTGCCAGCAGCCAAGAATGGGCCGGGGGAATTAACAGCAATCAGCCCCAGCATTTT
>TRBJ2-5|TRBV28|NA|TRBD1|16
CATGYDRDRGGETQYF
TGTGCCACCGGCTACGATCGGGACAGGGGGGGGGAGACCCAGTACTTC
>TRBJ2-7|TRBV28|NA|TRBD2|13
CASTPPRGGRQYF
TGTGCCAGCACCCCCCCGCGGGGGGGGCGGCAGTACTTC
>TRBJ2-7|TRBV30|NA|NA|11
CAWSYKFEQYF
TGTGCCTGGAGTTATAAGTTCGAGCAGTACTTC
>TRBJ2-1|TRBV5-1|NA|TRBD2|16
CASSGSGAGGGSEQFF
TGCGCCAGCAGCGGATCTGGAGCGGGGGGCGGCTCTGAGCAGTTCTTC
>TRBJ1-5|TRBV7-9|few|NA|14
CASSLGGQHQPQHF
TGTGCCAGCAGCTTAGGTGGGCAGCATCAGCCCCAGCATTTT
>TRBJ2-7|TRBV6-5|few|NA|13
CASSYAGGYEQYF
TGTGCCAGCAGTTACGCCGGGGGTTACGAGCAGTACTTC
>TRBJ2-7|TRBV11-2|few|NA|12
CASSPTLYEQYF
TGTGCCAGCAGCCCGACACTTTACGAGCAGTACTTC